This T cell receptor beta chain was sequenced during a study of early T cells in non-severe SARS-CoV-2 infection. TCRdb re-analysed the 5' RACE reads in MiXCR, keeping a single row per CDR3 protein. The sample lists under 70,000 distinct CDR3 sequences; 10% to 15% were seen once. Deletions cut 1 base from V and 4 bases from J, with 8 bases between. This CDR3 is 14 amino acids long. Germline V gene data show CDR1 as SNHLY and CDR2 as FYNNEI. The clonotype was recovered from an adult who was a healthcare worker with PCR-confirmed SARS-CoV-2 infection or an uninfected control (not recorded which). The specimen sequenced was whole blood. The rearrangement links TRBV2 to TRBJ2-1; D gene ambiguous. CDR3 in amino acids: CASSEGFLYNEQFF. In nucleotides, the CDR3 is TGTGCCAGCAGTGAAGGTTTCCTATACAATGAGCAGTTCTTC.